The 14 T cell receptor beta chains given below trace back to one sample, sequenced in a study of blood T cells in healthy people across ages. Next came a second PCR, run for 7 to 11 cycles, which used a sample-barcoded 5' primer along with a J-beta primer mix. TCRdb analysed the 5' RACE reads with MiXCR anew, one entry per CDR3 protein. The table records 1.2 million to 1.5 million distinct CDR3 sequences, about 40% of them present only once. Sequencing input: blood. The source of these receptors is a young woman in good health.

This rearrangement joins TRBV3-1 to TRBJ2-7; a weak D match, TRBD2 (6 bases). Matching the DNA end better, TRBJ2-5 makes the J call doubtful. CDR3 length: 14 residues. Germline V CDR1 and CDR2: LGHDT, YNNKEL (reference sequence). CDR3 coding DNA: TGTGCCAGCAGCCAAGATCACGCGGGACAGACCCAGTACTTC. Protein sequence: CASSQDHAGQTQYF.

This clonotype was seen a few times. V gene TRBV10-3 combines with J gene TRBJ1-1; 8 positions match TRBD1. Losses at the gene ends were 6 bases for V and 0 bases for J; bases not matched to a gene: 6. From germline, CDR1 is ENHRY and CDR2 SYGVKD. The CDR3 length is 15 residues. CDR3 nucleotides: TGTGCCATCAGGAGGACAGGGTCTGTGAACACTGAAGCTTTCTTT. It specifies CAIRRTGSVNTEAFF.

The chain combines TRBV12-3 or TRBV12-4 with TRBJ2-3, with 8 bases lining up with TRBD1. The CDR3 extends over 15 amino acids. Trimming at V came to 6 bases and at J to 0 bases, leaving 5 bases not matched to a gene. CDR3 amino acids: CASRPWDRSTDTQYF. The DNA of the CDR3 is TGTGCCAGCAGGCCCTGGGACAGGAGCACAGATACGCAGTATTTT.

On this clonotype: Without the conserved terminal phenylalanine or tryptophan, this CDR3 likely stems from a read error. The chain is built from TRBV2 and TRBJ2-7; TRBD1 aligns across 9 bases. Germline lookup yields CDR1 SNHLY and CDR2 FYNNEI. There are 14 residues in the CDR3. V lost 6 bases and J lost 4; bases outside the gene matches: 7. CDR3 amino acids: CASRKQGAFYEQYL. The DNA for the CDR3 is TGTGCCAGCAGAAAACAGGGGGCGTTTTACGAGCAGTACCTC.

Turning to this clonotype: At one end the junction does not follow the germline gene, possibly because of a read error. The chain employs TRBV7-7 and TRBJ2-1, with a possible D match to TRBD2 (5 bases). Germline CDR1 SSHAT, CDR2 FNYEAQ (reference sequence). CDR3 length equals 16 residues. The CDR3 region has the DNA TGTGCTAGCAGCTTAGCGCAACCAGGTGCCTACAATGAGCAGTTCTTC. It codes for CASSLAQPGAYNEQFF. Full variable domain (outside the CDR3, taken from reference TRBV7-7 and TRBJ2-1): GAGVSQSPRYKVTKRGQDVTLRCDPISSHATLYWYQQALGQGPEFLTYFNYEAQPDKSGLPSDRFSAERPEGSISTLTIQRTEQRDSAMYRCASSLAQPGAYNEQFFGPGTRLTVL.

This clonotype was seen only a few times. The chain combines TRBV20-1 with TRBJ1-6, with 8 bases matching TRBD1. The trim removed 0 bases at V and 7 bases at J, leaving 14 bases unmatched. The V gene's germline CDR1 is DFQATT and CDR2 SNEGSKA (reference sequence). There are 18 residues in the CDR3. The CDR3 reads CSARDRDRRVWSNSPLHF. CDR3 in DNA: TGCAGTGCTAGAGACCGGGACAGGAGAGTTTGGTCCAATTCACCCCTCCACTTT.

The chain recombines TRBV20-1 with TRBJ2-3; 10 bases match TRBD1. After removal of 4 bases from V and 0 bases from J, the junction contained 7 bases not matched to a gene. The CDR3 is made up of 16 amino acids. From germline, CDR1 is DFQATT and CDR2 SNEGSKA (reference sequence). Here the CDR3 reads CSATGTGETSTDTQYF. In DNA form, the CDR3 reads TGCAGTGCTACCGGGACAGGGGAGACTAGCACAGATACGCAGTATTTT.

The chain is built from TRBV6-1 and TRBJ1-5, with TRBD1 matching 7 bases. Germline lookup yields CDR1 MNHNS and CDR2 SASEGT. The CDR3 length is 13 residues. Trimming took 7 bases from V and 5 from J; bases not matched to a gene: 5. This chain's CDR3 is CASNRGRDQPQHF. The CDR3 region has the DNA TGTGCCAGCAACAGGGGTAGAGATCAGCCCCAGCATTTT.

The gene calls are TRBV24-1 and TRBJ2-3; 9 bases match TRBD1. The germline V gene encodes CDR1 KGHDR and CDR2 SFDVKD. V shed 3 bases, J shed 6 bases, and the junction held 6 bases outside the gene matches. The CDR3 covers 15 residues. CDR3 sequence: CATSDPTGGSDTQYF. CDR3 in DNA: TGTGCCACCAGTGATCCGACAGGGGGGTCGGATACGCAGTATTTT.

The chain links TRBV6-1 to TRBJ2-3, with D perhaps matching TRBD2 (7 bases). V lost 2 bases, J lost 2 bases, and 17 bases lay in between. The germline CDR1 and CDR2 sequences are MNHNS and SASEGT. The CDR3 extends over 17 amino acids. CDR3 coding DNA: TGTGCCAGCAGTGAAAGAGTGGGGGGGCCTTCCACAGATACGCAGTATTTT. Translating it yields CASSERVGGPSTDTQYF.

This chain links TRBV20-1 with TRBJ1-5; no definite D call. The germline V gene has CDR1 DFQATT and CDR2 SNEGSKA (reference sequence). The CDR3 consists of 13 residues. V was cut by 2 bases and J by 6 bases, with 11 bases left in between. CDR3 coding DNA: TGCAGTGCTAGATCTGGGGTCCGTCAGCCCCAGCATTTT. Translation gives CSARSGVRQPQHF.

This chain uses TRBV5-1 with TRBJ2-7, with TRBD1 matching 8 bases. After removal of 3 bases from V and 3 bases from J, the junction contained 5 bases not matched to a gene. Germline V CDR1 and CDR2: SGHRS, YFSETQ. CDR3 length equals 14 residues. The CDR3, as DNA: TGCGCCAGCAGCTCGGGACAGGCCCTCTACGAGCAGTACTTC. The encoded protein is CASSSGQALYEQYF.

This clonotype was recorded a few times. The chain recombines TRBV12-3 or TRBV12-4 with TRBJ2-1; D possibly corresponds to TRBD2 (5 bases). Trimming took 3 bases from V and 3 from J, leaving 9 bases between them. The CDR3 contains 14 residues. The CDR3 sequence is CASSFRGYYNEQFF. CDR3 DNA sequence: TGTGCCAGCAGTTTTAGAGGGTACTACAATGAGCAGTTCTTC.

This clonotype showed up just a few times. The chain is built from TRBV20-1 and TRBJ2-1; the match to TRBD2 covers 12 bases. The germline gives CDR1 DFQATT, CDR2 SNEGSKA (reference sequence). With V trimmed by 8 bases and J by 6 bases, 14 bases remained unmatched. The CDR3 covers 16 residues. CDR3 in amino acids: CSPTISSGRAGNEQFF. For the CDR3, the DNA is TGCAGTCCTACCATCTCTAGCGGGAGGGCAGGCAATGAGCAGTTCTTC.